The present T cell receptor (beta chain) was sequenced within a study of T cell responses to AZD1222 COVID-19 vaccine. General observations from the study: Spike-wide coverage was observed for vaccine-associated CD4 TCRs, with dominant responses at 160-218 and 743-854.

With regard to this clone: Its antigen is not known.

Here immunoSEQ multiplex PCR was the method, and the copy in TCRdb shows in-frame clones only, minus some. Among approximately 89,000 clones listed, around nine tenths were seen once. Sequences were derived from peripheral blood, sampled 28 days after the second AZD1222 dose. The receptor was derived from an adult who received the AZD1222 COVID-19 vaccine.

The CDR3 DNA reads as TGTGCCAGCAGCCAATCTAGGCTAGCGGGAGGTTACGAGCAGTACTTC. This encodes CASSQSRLAGGYEQYF. V usage is TRBV9 and J usage is TRBJ2-7, with 11 bases that match TRBD2. CDR1 and CDR2 (germline): SGDLS, YYNGEE. V was pared by 4 bases and J by 4 bases, with 10 bases of the junction left unmatched. The CDR3 spans 16 residues.